Presented here are 17 T cell receptor beta chains from one specimen sequenced in a study of CD8 T cells in Susac syndrome. RNA amounts of about 0.5 to 1 ug underwent reverse transcription with random hexamers. TCRdb used MiXCR to reprocess the immunoSEQ multiplex PCR reads, holding one entry per CDR3 protein. The sample carries about 130,000 distinct CDR3 sequences, approximately 79% recorded once. The sequenced sample was CD8+ T cells from PBMCs. The receptors stem from a human donor with multiple sclerosis.

The chain couples TRBV3-1 to TRBJ1-2; perhaps TRBD1 as D (6 bases). This CDR3 region has 14 residues. Trimming removed 1 base from V and 6 bases from J, with 12 bases in between. Per germline, CDR1 LGHDT and CDR2 YNNKEL (reference sequence). CDR3 protein: CASSQGWDTDGYTF. CDR3 sequence (DNA): TGTGCCAGCAGCCAAGGGTGGGACACTGATGGCTACACCTTC.

V gene TRBV15 combines with J gene TRBJ2-2, with 10 nucleotides matching TRBD1. This CDR3 spans 15 amino acids. The V gene's germline CDR1 is LNHNV and CDR2 YYDKDF (reference sequence). J was trimmed by 6 bases and V by 3 bases; bases with no gene match: 4. The CDR3 DNA reads TGTGCCACCAGCAGCGACAGGGGGCGCGCCGGGGAGCTGTTTTTT. Translating it yields CATSSDRGRAGELFF.

The rearrangement links TRBV7-9 to TRBJ2-1; no definite D call. V was cut by 4 bases and J by 9 bases, with 10 bases left in between. This CDR3 is 12 amino acids long. CDR1 is SEHNR and CDR2 is FQNEAQ in the germline V gene (reference sequence). Here the CDR3 reads CASSSDHAEQFF. The CDR3, as DNA: TGTGCCAGCAGCTCTGATCATGCTGAGCAGTTCTTC. Full variable domain (missing parts from reference TRBV7-9 and TRBJ2-1): DTGVSQNPRHKITKRGQNVTFRCDPISEHNRLYWYRQTLGQGPEFLTYFQNEAQLEKSRLLSDRFSAERPKGSFSTLEIQRTEQGDSAMYLCASSSDHAEQFFGPGTRLTVL.

The sample holds one count of this clonotype. V gene TRBV5-5 combines with J gene TRBJ2-5; possibly TRBD1 for D (6 bases). Trimming pared 0 bases from V and 4 bases from J, leaving 7 bases between. The CDR3 covers 13 residues. Germline V gene data show CDR1 as SGHKS and CDR2 as YYEKEE (reference sequence). CDR3 loop: CASSLGTAETQYF. CDR3 bases: TGTGCCAGCAGCTTGGGGACAGCAGAGACCCAGTACTTC.

J is TRBJ1-5 and V is TRBV28; no firm D call. Germline V gene data show CDR1 as MDHEN and CDR2 as SYDVKM. The CDR3 consists of 15 residues. V lost 2 bases and J lost 6, with 14 bases in between. The CDR3 loop reads CASSLEYPEGQPQHF. For the CDR3, the DNA is TGTGCCAGCAGTTTAGAATATCCAGAAGGTCAGCCCCAGCATTTT.

This clonotype appeared a few times. The genes are TRBV4-3 and TRBJ2-7; possibly TRBD1 for D (5 bases). The CDR3 is made up of 14 amino acids. Trimming took off 1 base at V and 2 bases at J, with 9 bases between the two ends. CDR1 is LGHNA, CDR2 YSLEER, per germline. CDR3 in DNA: TGCGCCAGCAGCCAAGGGGTGGGGCCCTACGAGCAGTACGTC. The encoded protein is CASSQGVGPYEQYV.

The chain links TRBV19 to TRBJ2-3; 9 bases map to TRBD1. The CDR3 loop spans 16 amino acids. Germline V gives CDR1 LNHDA, CDR2 SQIVND (reference sequence). The junction had 13 bases not matched to a gene; V was cut back by 8 bases and J by 4 bases. CDR3 sequence reads: CASSRVSDRGSDTQYF. The DNA of the CDR3 is TGTGCCAGTTCAAGGGTATCGGACAGGGGATCAGATACGCAGTATTTT.

This clonotype was seen more than once but under ten times. The chain employs TRBV5-4 and TRBJ2-5; D gene ambiguous. CDR1 is SGHNT and CDR2 is YYREEE in the germline V gene (reference sequence). Trimming shortened V by 3 bases and J by 2 bases, and 11 bases separated the two germline ends. The CDR3 consists of 14 residues. CDR3 sequence: CASSSWTEQETQYF. CDR3 nucleotide sequence: TGTGCCAGCAGCTCATGGACGGAACAAGAGACCCAGTACTTC.

The rearrangement joins TRBV19 to TRBJ2-1, with a weak D call TRBD2 (5 bases). The V gene's germline CDR1 is LNHDA and CDR2 SQIVND (reference sequence). The CDR3 runs 12 residues. Trimming removed 3 bases from V and 8 bases from J, with 8 bases in between. Here the CDR3 DNA reads TGTGCCAGTAGTATCCTGGGAGATGAGCAGTTCTTC. Translating it yields CASSILGDEQFF.

The chain combines TRBV6-2 or TRBV6-3 with TRBJ1-1; D is ambiguous. The CDR3 spans 11 residues. The V gene's germline CDR1 is MNHEY and CDR2 SVGEGT. V lost 5 bases, J lost 6 bases, and 7 bases lay in between. The CDR3 region has the DNA TGTGCCAGCAGTACCCAGCCTGAAGCTTTCTTT. Translating gives CASSTQPEAFF.

This chain links TRBV27 with TRBJ1-1, with 8 nucleotides matching TRBD1. This CDR3 has 15 amino acids. The V segment lost 5 bases and the J segment 5 bases; nucleotides outside the gene matches: 10. CDR1 is MNHEY, CDR2 SMNVEV, per germline (reference sequence). The DNA of the CDR3 is TGTGCCAGCAGTCCCGGACAGGGAATTCGGACTGAAGCTTTCTTT. Protein product: CASSPGQGIRTEAFF.

For the CDR3, the DNA is TGCGCCAGCAGCTCCGAGGGGGGCTACCAAGAGACCCAGTACTTC. Translated: CASSSEGGYQETQYF. The rearrangement uses TRBV5-1 and TRBJ2-5; D assignment may be TRBD1 or TRBD2 (6 bases each). Germline CDR1 and CDR2: SGHRS and YFSETQ. The CDR3 totals 15 residues. V lost 3 bases to trimming and J lost 0 bases, with 12 bases between them.

This clonotype has more than one count but fewer than ten. The J gene is TRBJ1-1, the V gene TRBV18; TRBD1 matches 8 bases. The germline V gene has CDR1 KGHSH and CDR2 LQKENI. The V gene end was trimmed by 5 bases and the J gene end by 5 bases; junction bases not matched to a gene: 1. There are 12 residues in the CDR3. The CDR3 region is CASSWTGTEAFF. The CDR3 coding sequence is TGTGCCAGCTCATGGACAGGGACTGAAGCTTTCTTT.

J is TRBJ2-1 and V is TRBV6-1; D is perhaps TRBD1 or TRBD2 (5 bases each). The CDR3 extends over 14 amino acids. The V gene lost 5 bases and the J gene lost 4 bases, with 12 bases spanning the gap. Germline values: CDR1 MNHNS, CDR2 SASEGT. The CDR3 bases are TGTGCCAGCAGTCCCAGGGACCTTTACAATGAGCAGTTCTTC. Protein product: CASSPRDLYNEQFF.

The V gene is TRBV9, the J gene TRBJ2-1; 10 nucleotides match TRBD2. The germline V gene has CDR1 SGDLS and CDR2 YYNGEE. This CDR3 contains 18 residues. The junction had 13 bases not matched to a gene; V was cut back by 4 bases and J by 3 bases. The chain's CDR3 is CASSPQGLAGEIYNEQFF. CDR3 nucleotides: TGTGCCAGCAGCCCTCAAGGGCTAGCGGGAGAGATCTACAATGAGCAGTTCTTC.

The V call is TRBV6-4, the J call TRBJ2-1, with 7 bases aligning to TRBD1. The CDR3 spans 14 residues. With V trimmed by 2 bases and J by 3 bases, 1 base remained unmatched. Germline lookup yields CDR1 MRHNA and CDR2 SNTAGT. The CDR3 region has the DNA TGTGCCAGCAGTGACGGGACAGACTACAATGAGCAGTTCTTC. Residues: CASSDGTDYNEQFF.

As concerns this clonotype: The conserved phenylalanine or tryptophan is not found at the CDR3 terminus, so this likely reflects a read error. The V call is TRBV6-1, the J call TRBJ1-1, with D perhaps TRBD1 (5 bases). V was trimmed by 8 bases and J by 7 bases, leaving 14 bases between them. The CDR3 has 12 amino acids. Per the germline V gene, CDR1 is MNHNS and CDR2 is SASEGT. The CDR3 nucleotides read TGTGCCAGCGGACCAATACAGGTTGAAGCTTTCCTT. Translation: CASGPIQVEAFL.